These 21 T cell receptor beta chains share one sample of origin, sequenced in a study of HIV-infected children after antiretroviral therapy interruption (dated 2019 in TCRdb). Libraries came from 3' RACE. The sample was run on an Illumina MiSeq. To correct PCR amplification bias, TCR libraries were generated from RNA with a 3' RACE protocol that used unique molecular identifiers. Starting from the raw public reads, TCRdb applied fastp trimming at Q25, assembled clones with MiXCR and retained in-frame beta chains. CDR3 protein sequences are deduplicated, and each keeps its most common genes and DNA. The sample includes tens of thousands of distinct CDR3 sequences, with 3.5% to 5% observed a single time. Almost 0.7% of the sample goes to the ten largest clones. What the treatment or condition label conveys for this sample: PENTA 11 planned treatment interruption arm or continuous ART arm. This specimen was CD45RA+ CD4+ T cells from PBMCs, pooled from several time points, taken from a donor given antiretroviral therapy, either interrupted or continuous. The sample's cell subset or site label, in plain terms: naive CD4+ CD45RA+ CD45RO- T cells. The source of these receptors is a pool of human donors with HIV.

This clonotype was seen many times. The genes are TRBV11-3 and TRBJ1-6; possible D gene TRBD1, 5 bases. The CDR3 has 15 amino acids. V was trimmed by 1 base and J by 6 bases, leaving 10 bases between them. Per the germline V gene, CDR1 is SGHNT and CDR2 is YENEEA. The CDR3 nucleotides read TGTGCCAGCAGCTTAGGAAGTGGGGCTAATTCACCCCTCCACTTT. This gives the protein CASSLGSGANSPLHF. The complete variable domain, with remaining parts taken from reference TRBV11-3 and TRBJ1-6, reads EAGVVQSPRYKIIEKKQPVAFWCNPISGHNTLYWYLQNLGQGPELLIRYENEEAVDDSQLPKDRFSAERLKGVDSTLKIQPAELGDSAVYLCASSLGSGANSPLHFGNGTRLTVT.

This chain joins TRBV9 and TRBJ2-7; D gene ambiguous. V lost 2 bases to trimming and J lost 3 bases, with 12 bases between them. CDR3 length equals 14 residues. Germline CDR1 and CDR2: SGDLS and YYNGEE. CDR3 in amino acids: CASSVRPGYYEQYF. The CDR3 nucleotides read TGTGCCAGCAGCGTCAGGCCGGGTTACTACGAGCAGTACTTC.

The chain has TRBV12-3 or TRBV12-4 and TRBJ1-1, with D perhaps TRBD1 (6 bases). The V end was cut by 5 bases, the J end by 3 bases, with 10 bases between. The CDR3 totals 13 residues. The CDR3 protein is CASSPRQDTEAFF. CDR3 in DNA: TGTGCCAGCAGTCCTCGACAGGACACTGAAGCTTTCTTT.

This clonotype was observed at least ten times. The CDR3 reads CSATSGGAVGEQFF. The CDR3 region has the DNA TGCAGTGCTACTAGCGGGGGGGCCGTGGGTGAGCAGTTCTTC. The rearrangement links TRBV20-1 to TRBJ2-1; 12 positions match TRBD2. Germline assignment: CDR1 DFQATT and CDR2 SNEGSKA (reference sequence). Trimming at V came to 4 bases and at J to 9 bases, leaving 7 bases not matched to a gene. The CDR3 has 14 residues.

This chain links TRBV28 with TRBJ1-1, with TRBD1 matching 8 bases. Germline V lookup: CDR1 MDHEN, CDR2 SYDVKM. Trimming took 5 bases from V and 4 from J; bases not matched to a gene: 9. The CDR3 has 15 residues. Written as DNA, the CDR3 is TGTGCCAGCAGTCCGCAGGGGGCGTCGAGCACTGAAGCTTTCTTT. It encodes CASSPQGASSTEAFF.

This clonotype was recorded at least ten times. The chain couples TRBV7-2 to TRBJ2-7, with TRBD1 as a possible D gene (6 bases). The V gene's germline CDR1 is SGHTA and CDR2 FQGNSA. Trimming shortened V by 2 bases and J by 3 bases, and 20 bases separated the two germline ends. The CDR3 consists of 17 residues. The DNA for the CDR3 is TGTGCCAGCAGCTTAAGGCCCAACCCCAGGGGACGCTACGAGCAGTACTTC. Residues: CASSLRPNPRGRYEQYF.

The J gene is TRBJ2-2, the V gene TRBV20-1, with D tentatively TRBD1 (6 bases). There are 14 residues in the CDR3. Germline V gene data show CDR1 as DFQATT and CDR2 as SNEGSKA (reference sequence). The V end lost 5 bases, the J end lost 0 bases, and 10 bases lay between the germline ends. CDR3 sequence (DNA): TGCAGTGCTCCCGGGACAACGAACACCGGGGAGCTGTTTTTT. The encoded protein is CSAPGTTNTGELFF.

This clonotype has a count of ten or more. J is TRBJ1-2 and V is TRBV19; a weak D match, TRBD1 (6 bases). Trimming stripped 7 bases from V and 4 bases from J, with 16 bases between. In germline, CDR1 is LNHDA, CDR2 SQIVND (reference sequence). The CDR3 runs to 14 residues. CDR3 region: CASTEGQGIYGYTF. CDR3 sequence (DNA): TGTGCCAGTACCGAGGGGCAGGGGATCTATGGCTACACCTTC.

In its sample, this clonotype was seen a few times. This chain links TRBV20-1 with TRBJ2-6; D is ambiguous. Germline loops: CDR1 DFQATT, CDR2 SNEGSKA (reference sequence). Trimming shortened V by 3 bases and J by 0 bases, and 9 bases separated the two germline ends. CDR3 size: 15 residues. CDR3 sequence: CSASSDGSGANVLTF. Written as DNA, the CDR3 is TGCAGTGCTAGCTCAGACGGCTCTGGGGCCAACGTCCTGACTTTC.

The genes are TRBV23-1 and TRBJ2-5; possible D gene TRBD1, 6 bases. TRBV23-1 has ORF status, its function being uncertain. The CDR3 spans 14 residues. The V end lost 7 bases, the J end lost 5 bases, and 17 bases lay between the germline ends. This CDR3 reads CASNPSGTNETQYF. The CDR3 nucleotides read TGCGCCAGCAACCCTTCCGGGACAAATGAGACCCAGTACTTC.

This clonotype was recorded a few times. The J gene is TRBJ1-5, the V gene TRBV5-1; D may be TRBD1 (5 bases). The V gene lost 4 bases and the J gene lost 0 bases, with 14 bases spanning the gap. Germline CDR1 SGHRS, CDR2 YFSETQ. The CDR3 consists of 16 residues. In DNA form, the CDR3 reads TGCGCCAGCAGCCCAACCGGGGCCTATAGCAATCAGCCCCAGCATTTT. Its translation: CASSPTGAYSNQPQHF.

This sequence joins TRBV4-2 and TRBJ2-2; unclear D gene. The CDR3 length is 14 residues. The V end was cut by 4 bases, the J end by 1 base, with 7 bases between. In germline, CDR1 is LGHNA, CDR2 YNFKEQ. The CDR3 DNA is TGTGCCAGCAGCCCGACACGGAACACCGGGGAGCTGTTTTTT. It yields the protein CASSPTRNTGELFF.

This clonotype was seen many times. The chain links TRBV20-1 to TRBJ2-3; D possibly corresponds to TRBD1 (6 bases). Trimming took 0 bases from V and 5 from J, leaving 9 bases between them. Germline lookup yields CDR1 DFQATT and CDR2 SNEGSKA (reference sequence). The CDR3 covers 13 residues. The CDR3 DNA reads TGCAGTGCTAGAGAGCAAGGGGGAGATACGCAGTATTTT. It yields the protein CSAREQGGDTQYF.

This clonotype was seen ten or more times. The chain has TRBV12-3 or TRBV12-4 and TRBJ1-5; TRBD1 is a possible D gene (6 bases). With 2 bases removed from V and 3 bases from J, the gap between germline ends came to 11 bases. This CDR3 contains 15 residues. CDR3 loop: CASSLMGAVNQPQHF. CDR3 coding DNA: TGTGCCAGCAGTTTAATGGGGGCGGTCAATCAGCCCCAGCATTTT.

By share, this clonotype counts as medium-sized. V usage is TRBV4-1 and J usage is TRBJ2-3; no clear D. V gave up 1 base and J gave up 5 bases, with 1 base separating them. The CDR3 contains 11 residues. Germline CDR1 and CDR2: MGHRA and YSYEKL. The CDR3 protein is CASSQGDTQYF. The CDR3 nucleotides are TGCGCCAGCAGCCAAGGAGATACGCAGTATTTT.

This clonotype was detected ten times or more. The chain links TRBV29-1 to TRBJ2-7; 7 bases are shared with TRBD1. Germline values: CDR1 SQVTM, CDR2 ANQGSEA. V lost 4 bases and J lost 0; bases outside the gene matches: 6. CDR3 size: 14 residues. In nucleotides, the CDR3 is TGCAGCGTTGTAGGGGGACAGAACTCCTACGAGCAGTACTTC. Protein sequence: CSVVGGQNSYEQYF.

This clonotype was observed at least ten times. CDR3 loop: CASSLDINYGYTF. The CDR3 DNA reads as TGTGCCAGTAGTCTCGACATAAACTATGGCTACACCTTC. This chain joins TRBV19 and TRBJ1-2; D is undetermined. Germline CDR1 reads LNHDA; CDR2 reads SQIVND (reference sequence). Trimming pared 5 bases from V and 2 bases from J, leaving 9 bases between. The CDR3 contains 13 residues.

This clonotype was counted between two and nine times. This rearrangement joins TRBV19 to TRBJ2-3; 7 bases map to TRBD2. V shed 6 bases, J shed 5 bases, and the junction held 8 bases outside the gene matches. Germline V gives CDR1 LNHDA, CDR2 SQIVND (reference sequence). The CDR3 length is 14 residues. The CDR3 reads CASSLLPGGDTQYF. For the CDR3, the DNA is TGTGCCAGTAGCCTCTTACCGGGAGGAGATACGCAGTATTTT.

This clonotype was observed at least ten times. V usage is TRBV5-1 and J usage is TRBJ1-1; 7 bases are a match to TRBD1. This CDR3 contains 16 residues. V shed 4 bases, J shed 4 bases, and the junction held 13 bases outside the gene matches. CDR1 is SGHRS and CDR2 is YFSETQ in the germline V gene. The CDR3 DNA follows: TGCGCCAGCAGCAGAGAGGTGGACAGGTCTGCCACTGAAGCTTTCTTT. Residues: CASSREVDRSATEAFF.

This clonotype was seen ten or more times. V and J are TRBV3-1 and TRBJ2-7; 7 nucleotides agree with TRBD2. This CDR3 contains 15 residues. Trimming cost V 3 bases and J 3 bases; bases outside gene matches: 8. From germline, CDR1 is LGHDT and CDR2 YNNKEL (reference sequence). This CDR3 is CASSQNPAGDYEQYF. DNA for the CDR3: TGTGCCAGCAGCCAGAATCCGGCGGGGGACTACGAGCAGTACTTC.

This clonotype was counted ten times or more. CDR3: CSVDNRGNEAFF. CDR3 coding DNA: TGCAGCGTTGATAACAGGGGAAATGAAGCTTTCTTT. This chain links TRBV29-1 with TRBJ1-1; TRBD1 aligns across 7 bases. With V trimmed by 3 bases and J by 7 bases, 5 bases remained unmatched. Germline CDR1 is SQVTM and CDR2 is ANQGSEA. The CDR3 covers 12 residues.